This T cell receptor (beta chain) was recovered during a study of shared clonotypes between healthy human individuals. Overall study results and limits: Around 5.3% of naive CD4 clonotypes were shared across four donors.

Profiled with immunoSEQ multiplex PCR; TCRdb holds only in-frame clones, not every one. The sample contains about 510,000 clones, approximately 95% of which appear only once. CDR3 length: 15 residues. Germline CDR1 MDHEN, CDR2 SYDVKM. Trimming took 6 bases from V and 0 from J, leaving 12 bases between them. Regarding this clone: Its antigen is not known.

Sequencing was performed on naive CD4+ T cells sorted from blood. Noted subset: CD45RA+ positively selected. This chain links TRBV28 with TRBJ1-3, with D unresolved. The source is a young woman in good health. The CDR3 loop is CASSPGGSSGNTIYF. CDR3 DNA: TGTGCCAGCAGCCCGGGTGGCAGCTCTGGAAACACCATATATTTT. The whole variable domain, remainder taken from reference TRBV28 and TRBJ1-3, is DVKVTQSSRYLVKRTGEKVFLECVQDMDHENMFWYRQDPGLGLRLIYFSYDVKMKEKGDIPEGYSVSREKKERFSLILESASTNQTSMYLCASSPGGSSGNTIYFGEGSWLTVV.